This TCR beta chain was sequenced during a study of shared clonotypes between healthy human individuals. Study-level findings and limits: Among donors, the sharing of clonotypes was expected to be influenced by sequencing depth.

TCRdb's table, derived via immunoSEQ multiplex PCR, lists solely in-frame clones and lacks some. Among about 750,000 clones listed, around 93% were seen once. Notes on this clone: Antigen specificity is unknown.

The CDR3 runs 19 residues. The J segment lost 0 bases and the V segment lost 4 bases, leaving 10 bases of the junction unmatched. CDR1 is SGHRS, CDR2 YFSETQ, per germline. Naive-designated CD8 cells lacked CD45RO, were positively enriched for CCR7, and omitted terminally differentiated effector memory CD45RA+ cells. Sequenced: naive CD8+ T cells sorted from blood. The source of this sequence is a man aged 25 to 40 in good health. The V gene is TRBV5-1, the J gene TRBJ2-1; TRBD2 matches at 13 bases. CDR3 protein: CASSRRGLAGLGSYNEQFF. As DNA, the CDR3 is TGCGCCAGCAGCCGAAGGGGACTAGCGGGATTGGGCTCCTACAATGAGCAGTTCTTC.